This TCR beta chain was sequenced during a study of cytomegalovirus exposure and HLA in healthy donors. General study points: Sequence variants that were highly shared formed a cluster that was likely a sequencing artifact. Presence/absence results assume similar sequencing depth per donor, which may not hold. It was 164 TCR beta chains that were listed as cytomegalovirus-associated.

As for this clone: Its antigen is undetermined.

It was with 60 Vbeta and 13 Jbeta primers that the PCR ran. TCRdb's table, derived via immunoSEQ multiplex PCR, lists solely in-frame clones and lacks some. The table records about 150,000 clones, roughly three quarters of them present only once. Between the trimmed V and J ends, which lost 6 bases and 0 bases, there was a span of 9 bases. CDR1 and CDR2 from the germline V gene are MDHEN and SYDVKM. The CDR3 length is 13 residues. This rearrangement joins TRBV28 to TRBJ2-7; perhaps TRBD1 as D (6 bases). This receptor was taken from a man in his thirties or forties in good health and CMV-seropositive. The sequencing input was PBMCs. CDR3 nucleotides: TGTGCCAGCAGCACGGGACACTCCTACGAGCAGTACTTC. It yields the protein CASSTGHSYEQYF.